This TCR beta chain emerged from a study of CD8+ T cells in alopecia areata. Turning to the study itself: Treated individuals took tofacitinib by mouth, 5 to 10 mg twice daily. The study's findings and limits: Patients showed less clear TCR sequence sharing than mice, possibly partly because of HLA diversity.

V was clipped by 4 bases and J by 1 base, with 11 bases between them. CDR3 size: 14 residues. Germline CDR1 SGHDT, CDR2 YYEEEE. Worth noting for this clone: Antigen specificity is unknown.

Sequencing templates came from extracted RNA that was reverse transcribed into cDNA. Using immunoSEQ multiplex PCR, the repertoire was profiled, and TCRdb retains in-frame clones only, with some absent. The sample includes roughly 180,000 clones, about 60% of them seen just once. The treatment here: oral pan-JAK inhibitor, 5-10 mg twice daily. Alopecia areata patients gave lesional scalp punch biopsies and peripheral blood samples. V usage is TRBV5-6 and J usage is TRBJ2-5; D not certain. The material sequenced was CD4+ T cells sorted from blood, taken at week 4, from a patient treated with tofacitinib. The TCR originated in a human donor with alopecia areata. CDR3 loop: CASSLTPSQETQYF. The CDR3 nucleotides read TGTGCCAGCAGCCTTACACCCAGCCAAGAGACCCAGTACTTC. The whole variable domain, filled in from reference TRBV5-6 and TRBJ2-5, reads DAGVTQSPTHLIKTRGQQVTLRCSPKSGHDTVSWYQQALGQGPQFIFQYYEEEERQRGNFPDRFSGHQFPNYSSELNVNALLLGDSALYLCASSLTPSQETQYFGPGTRLLVL.